This T cell receptor beta chain was recorded in a study of T cell changes during pregnancy in multiple sclerosis. Data came from immunoSEQ multiplex PCR; TCRdb stores just in-frame clones and leaves some out. The sample holds fewer than 45,000 clones, more than 70% seen once. The CDR3 extends over 14 amino acids. Trimming removed 1 base at V and 0 bases at J, with 7 bases between. CDR1 is SGHTA, CDR2 FQGNSA, per germline. The receptor was derived from a female donor in good health, enrolled as a control in a pregnancy study. This chain connects TRBV7-2 to TRBJ2-7; D gene unclear. This sample comprised CD4+ T cells from peripheral blood mononuclear cells, obtained after pregnancy. The CDR3 region is CASSLVGSSYEQYF. The CDR3, as DNA: TGTGCCAGCAGCTTAGTGGGCAGCTCCTACGAGCAGTACTTC.